The 8 T cell receptor beta chains listed next were all sequenced from one sample in a study of T-cell reconstitution after alpha-beta-depleted transplantation in children. Preparation of the TCRbeta library used unique molecular identifiers. TCRdb re-derived calls from the PCR reads in MiXCR, one entry per CDR3 protein. The sample records approximately 400,000 distinct CDR3 sequences, approximately 10% being singletons. Sequencing used PBMCs from the stem cell graft donor, obtained from the stem cell graft. The receptors here all came from a human donor who donated a stem cell graft to a child with acute myeloid leukemia.

This clonotype was counted only a few times. V is TRBV2 and J is TRBJ1-5; 9 bases line up with TRBD1. The germline V gene has CDR1 SNHLY and CDR2 FYNNEI. Unmatched junction bases numbered 3, after V lost 6 bases and J lost 3 bases. The CDR3 totals 14 residues. The CDR3 nucleotides are TGTGCCAGCAGGGGGACAGGGTTCAATCAGCCCCAGCATTTT. It encodes CASRGTGFNQPQHF. Using reference TRBV2 and TRBJ1-5 for the parts outside the CDR3, the full variable domain is EPEVTQTPSHQVTQMGQEVILRCVPISNHLYFYWYRQILGQKVEFLVSFYNNEISEKSEIFDDQFSVERPDGSNFTLKIRSTKLEDSAMYFCASRGTGFNQPQHFGDGTRLSIL.

This clonotype has ten or more counts. This chain connects TRBV29-1 to TRBJ2-5; D is uncertain. V was cut by 4 bases and J by 5 bases, with 11 bases left in between. CDR3 length: 12 amino acids. Germline CDR1 SQVTM, CDR2 ANQGSEA. CDR3 region: CSVGYTGETQYF. CDR3 nucleotides: TGCAGCGTTGGCTACACTGGGGAGACCCAGTACTTC. Drawing the rest from reference TRBV29-1 and TRBJ2-5, the complete variable domain is SAVISQKPSRDICQRGTSLTIQCQVDSQVTMMFWYRQQPGQSLTLIATANQGSEATYESGFVIDKFPISRPNLTFSTLTVSNMSPEDSSIYLCSVGYTGETQYFGPGTRLLVL.

This clonotype was seen many times. The rearrangement joins TRBV5-1 to TRBJ2-1, with TRBD1 identical over 11 bases. The CDR3 loop spans 15 amino acids. V lost 6 bases, J lost 3 bases, and 5 bases stayed unmatched. The germline CDR1 and CDR2 sequences are SGHRS and YFSETQ. This CDR3 is CASKPGQGVYNEQFF. In DNA, the CDR3 is TGCGCCAGCAAACCGGGACAGGGGGTCTACAATGAGCAGTTCTTC.

This clonotype was seen many times. This rearrangement joins TRBV6-1 to TRBJ2-1, with D maybe TRBD2 (7 bases). V lost 8 bases and J 9 bases, leaving 20 bases between the germline ends. Germline assignment: CDR1 MNHNS and CDR2 SASEGT. CDR3 length equals 14 residues. CDR3 nucleotide sequence: TGTGCCAGCCAGCGGACTAGACAGGCCGGTGAGCAGTTCTTC. It specifies CASQRTRQAGEQFF.

This clonotype was counted only a few times. The chain joins TRBV7-2 to TRBJ2-7, with 8 bases lining up with TRBD2. The CDR3 is 14 residues long. V was clipped by 5 bases and J by 4 bases; unmatched bases: 7. Germline V gene sequence: CDR1 SGHTA, CDR2 FQGNSA. The CDR3 loop is CASSRRLASYEQYF. CDR3 sequence (DNA): TGTGCCAGCAGCCGCAGACTAGCGTCGTACGAGCAGTACTTC.

This clonotype was counted at least ten times. One end of the junction varies from germline; a read error may be responsible. The chain employs TRBV5-1 and TRBJ2-3; 11 bases align to TRBD2. Germline CDR1 is SGHRS and CDR2 is YFSETQ. CDR3 size: 15 residues. CDR3 nucleotides: TGTGCCAGCAGCTTAGCGGGGGGGGGCACAGATACGCAGTATTTT. This gives the protein CASSLAGGGTDTQYF.

This clonotype has only a few counts. This chain joins TRBV5-4 and TRBJ2-3; D remains unclear. The V and J ends lost 4 bases and 1 base respectively, with 13 bases between them. The CDR3 is 15 amino acids. Germline assignment: CDR1 SGHNT and CDR2 YYREEE (reference sequence). In DNA, the CDR3 is TGTGCCAGCAGCCAACTACTGGGCGGCACAGATACGCAGTATTTT. Its translation is CASSQLLGGTDTQYF.

This clonotype was found many times. The chain carries TRBV5-1 and TRBJ1-5; 8 bases align to TRBD1. Germline CDR1 and CDR2: SGHRS and YFSETQ. Unmatched junction bases numbered 2, after V lost 0 bases and J lost 6 bases. This CDR3 spans 14 amino acids. The CDR3 sequence: CASSLGTGRQPQHF. The DNA for the CDR3 is TGCGCCAGCAGCTTGGGGACAGGGCGTCAGCCCCAGCATTTT. The variable domain in full, completed from reference TRBV5-1 and TRBJ1-5, reads KAGVTQTPRYLIKTRGQQVTLSCSPISGHRSVSWYQQTPGQGLQFLFEYFSETQRNKGNFPGRFSGRQFSNSRSEMNVSTLELGDSALYLCASSLGTGRQPQHFGDGTRLSIL.